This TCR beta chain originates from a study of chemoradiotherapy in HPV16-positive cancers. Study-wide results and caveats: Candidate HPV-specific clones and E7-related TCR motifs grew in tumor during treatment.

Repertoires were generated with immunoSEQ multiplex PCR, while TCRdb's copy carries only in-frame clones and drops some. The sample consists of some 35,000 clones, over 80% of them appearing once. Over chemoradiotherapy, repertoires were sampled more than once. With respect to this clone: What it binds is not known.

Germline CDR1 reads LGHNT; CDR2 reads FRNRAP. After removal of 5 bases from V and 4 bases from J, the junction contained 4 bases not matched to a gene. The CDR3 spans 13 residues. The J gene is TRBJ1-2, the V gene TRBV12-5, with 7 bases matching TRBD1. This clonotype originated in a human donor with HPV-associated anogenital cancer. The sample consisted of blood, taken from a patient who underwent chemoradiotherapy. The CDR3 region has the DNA TGTGCTAGTGGTAACCGGGACAGCTATGGCTACACCTTC. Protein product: CASGNRDSYGYTF.